These 4 T cell receptor beta chains were all obtained from the same sample, sequenced in a study of cytomegalovirus exposure and HLA in healthy donors. Primers: 60 Vbeta forward and 13 Jbeta reverse. Some clones are missing from TCRdb's copy, which holds only in-frame ones; the method was immunoSEQ multiplex PCR. The sample has over 150,000 clones; roughly four fifths are singletons. Input material: PBMCs. The source of these receptors is a man aged 55 to 70 in good health and CMV-seronegative.

As DNA, the CDR3 is TGTGCCAGTAGTTCGTCCGGGAAGGGAGATGAAAAACTGTTTTTT. It is translated as CASSSSGKGDEKLFF. J is TRBJ1-4 and V is TRBV19; D remains ambiguous. Per germline, CDR1 LNHDA and CDR2 SQIVND (reference sequence). This CDR3 is built from 15 residues. With 5 bases removed from V and 6 bases from J, the gap between germline ends came to 16 bases.

This chain links TRBV4-3 with TRBJ2-7; 8 nucleotides agree with TRBD1. The CDR3 extends over 14 amino acids. Germline V CDR1 and CDR2: LGHNA, YSLEER. The V segment lost 3 bases and the J segment 2 bases; nucleotides outside the gene matches: 3. The CDR3 DNA reads as TGCGCCAGCAGCCATGGACAGGGAGCCTACGAGCAGTACTTC. Translated, it gives CASSHGQGAYEQYF.

CDR3 sequence reads: CASSQGDSPLHF. The CDR3 DNA follows: TGCGCCAGCAGCCAAGGAGATTCACCCCTCCACTTT. The chain uses TRBV4-1 and TRBJ1-6; D uncertain. The CDR3 is 12 residues long. The germline V and J ends were trimmed by 1 base and 8 bases, with 3 bases remaining between them. Germline loops: CDR1 MGHRA, CDR2 YSYEKL.

The rearrangement joins TRBV6-4 to TRBJ2-1, with D possibly matching TRBD2 (6 bases). Germline CDR1 and CDR2: MRHNA and SNTAGT. The CDR3 extends over 13 amino acids. V was trimmed by 6 bases and J by 6 bases, leaving 12 bases between them. The CDR3 sequence: CASSVDSGNEQFF. DNA of the CDR3: TGTGCCAGCAGCGTAGATAGCGGCAATGAGCAGTTCTTC.